This TCR beta chain was sequenced during a study of blood T cells in healthy people across ages (dated by TCRdb to the mid-2010s). Describing the broader study: In model experiments, template switching captured roughly one uniquely barcoded TCR beta cDNA molecule for every two T cells. Using deep sequencing normalized with unique cDNA molecular identifiers, the study measured how TCR beta repertoire diversity changes with age. The donors were split into four age groups: young (average 16 years), middle-aged (about 40), aged (approximately 60) and long-lived (roughly 88). Donors of different ages were randomly distributed across sequencing lanes to avoid experimental bias. The study analyzed two additional independent replicas of 1 million unique cDNA reads from the same blood draw for two donors, one aged 18 to 30 and one aged 80 or older.

Donors were 30 to 45 systemically healthy Caucasian individuals from Russia aged about 6 to 100 years. Each donor gave ten milliliters of peripheral blood, drawn into EDTA-treated Vacutainer tubes. PBMCs were isolated by Ficoll-Paque density-gradient centrifugation, with at least 6 million obtained per sample. Total RNA was extracted from PBMCs with Trizol reagent, with at least 5.5 micrograms obtained per sample. Naive CD45RAhigh/CD27high T cell percentages were measured by flow cytometry on a PBMC aliquot from every donor. Libraries were prepared through 5' RACE. TCRdb records Illumina HiSeq 2500 as the sequencer. A second PCR of about 7 to 12 cycles was run with a J-beta primer mix and a sample-barcoded 5' primer. Each TCR beta cDNA molecule received a unique molecular identifier from a template-switch 5' adaptor carrying 12 random nucleotides. Each sample yielded at least 2.5 million CDR3-containing paired-end reads. First-strand cDNA synthesis was performed from all RNA using the Mint cDNA synthesis kit, with priming by a TRBC-specific oligonucleotide. All cDNA was treated with uracil-DNA glycosylase and then went through a first 18-cycle PCR with the universal primers M1SS and BC2_uni_R. In the paper's pipeline: For normalization, 1 million high-quality reads, each with a distinct molecular identifier, were randomly selected from each sample. Reads sharing molecular identifiers were discarded rather than binned into consensus sequences. CDR3 identification, clonotype clustering and error correction used MiTCR with a Q25 quality threshold and the strictest error-elimination algorithm. Lower-bound total TCR beta diversity was estimated with a nonparametric unseen species model using Euler transformation. TCRdb handled the public reads itself, with Q25 trimming in fastp and clone calling in MiXCR, and kept productive beta chains. Each entry is one CDR3 protein sequence, shown with its most common DNA and genes. The authors' filters were not applied to this entry. For this sample the table gives about 1.7 million distinct CDR3 sequences, of which 28% were detected only once. The top ten constitute less than 9.5% of the sample.

This clonotype occurred many times. Its antigen specificity is not known. Base qualities are not at hand, and no much larger clone is one base apart. General conclusions and limits of the study: Compared with the aged group, more naive CD4+ T cells, fewer expanded clones and increased TCR diversity were shown by the long-lived group, suggesting age selection. As age increased, observed TCR beta diversity per million T cells dropped in a roughly linear way, and a significant reduction was already evident by age 40. Estimates of total diversity from one million sequenced T cells were regarded as lower bounds and underestimates. Since profiling was done on bulk unsorted PBMCs, naive and antigen-experienced compartments could not be conclusively compared. Observed TCR beta diversity correlated strongly with the percentage of naive T cells measured by flow cytometry. Because donor CMV infection status was unknown, age-related changes in expanded clonotypes were potentially confounded.

The CDR3, from cysteine to phenylalanine, totals 15 residues. Only CDR3 DNA is held: 45 bases, read in frame from base 1. At the junction V is shortened by 0 bases and J by 0 bases, with 10 bases in between. From a lookup of the germline V gene, CDR1 and CDR2 are SGDLS and YYNGEE. Sequenced material: blood. This chain is built from TRBV9 and TRBJ2-7; the D element could tentatively be TRBD1 or TRBD2, as 5 bases agree for each. The sequence was obtained from a woman aged 30 to 39 in good health. The CDR3 reads as follows: CASSVAWDPSYEQYF. In nucleotide form, the sequence is TGTGCCAGCAGCGTAGCTTGGGACCCCTCCTACGAGCAGTACTTC.